A selection of T cell receptor beta chains follows, all from one sample in a study of identical twins. TCRdb used MiXCR to reprocess the 5' RACE reads, holding one entry per CDR3 protein. This table has some 790,000 distinct CDR3 sequences, around a sixth appearing once. In addition, the sample was reused for a study of T cells expressing NK-cell markers.

Specimen: PBMCs. The receptors shown here come from a woman younger than 35 in good health. Each CDR3 is given with its conserved first and last residue.

len	v_gene	j_gene	CDR3aa
12	TRBV2	TRBJ2-1	CASSVAGEVPVF
15	TRBV5-1	TRBJ1-6	CASSLNQGNNSPLHF
14	TRBV6-5	TRBJ2-2	CASSYRITAGELFF
14	TRBV20-1	TRBJ2-7	CSASGLARSYEQYF
14	TRBV12-3/TRBV12-4	TRBJ1-2	CASTATGTGHGYTF
11	TRBV18	TRBJ1-1	CASSPQVGAFF
14	TRBV12-3/TRBV12-4	TRBJ2-1	CASREVAGGYEQFF
16	TRBV20-1	TRBJ2-1	CSASSTGASSYNEQFF
14	TRBV10-3	TRBJ1-3	CAISVGSSGNTIYF
12	TRBV20-1	TRBJ1-1	CSAPMDNTEAFF
13	TRBV7-2	TRBJ2-7	CASSRNRDRKQYF
18	TRBV12-3/TRBV12-4	TRBJ2-2	CTFSPTSGGSTNTGELFF
15	TRBV19	TRBJ1-4	CASCRPGHANEKLFF
16	TRBV5-1	TRBJ2-7	CASSSDTGTATYEQYF
15	TRBV4-1	TRBJ2-1	CASSQVLAGEDEQFF
13	TRBV6-6	TRBJ2-1	CASSYQTYNEQFF
14	TRBV20-1	TRBJ1-2	CSARNRARVDGYTF
13	TRBV29-1	TRBJ1-1	CSVPGTLNTEAFF
15	TRBV2	TRBJ2-7	CASSDLGGFSNEQYF
13	TRBV12-3/TRBV12-4	TRBJ1-5	CASTRTGLGAQHF
14	TRBV18	TRBJ2-3	CASSPRTTSDTQYF
15	TRBV5-1	TRBJ2-7	CASSPGQGKSFEQYF